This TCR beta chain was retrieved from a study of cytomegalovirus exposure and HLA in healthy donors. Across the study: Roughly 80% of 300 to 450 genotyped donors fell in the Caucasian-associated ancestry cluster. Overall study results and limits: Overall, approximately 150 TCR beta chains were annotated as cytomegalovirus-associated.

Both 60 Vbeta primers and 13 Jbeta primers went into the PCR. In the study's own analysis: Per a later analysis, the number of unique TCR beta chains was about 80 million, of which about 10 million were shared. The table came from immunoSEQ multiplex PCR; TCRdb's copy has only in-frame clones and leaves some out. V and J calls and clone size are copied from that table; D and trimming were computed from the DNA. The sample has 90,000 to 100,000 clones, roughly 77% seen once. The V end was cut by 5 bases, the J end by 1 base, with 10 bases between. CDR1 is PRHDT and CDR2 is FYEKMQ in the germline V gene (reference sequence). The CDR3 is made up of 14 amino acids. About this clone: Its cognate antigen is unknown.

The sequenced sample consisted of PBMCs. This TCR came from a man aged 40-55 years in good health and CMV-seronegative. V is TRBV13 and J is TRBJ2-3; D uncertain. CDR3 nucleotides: TGTGCCAGCAGCATACAGACACGCACAGATACGCAGTATTTT. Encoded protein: CASSIQTRTDTQYF.